This T cell receptor beta chain comes out of a study of shared clonotypes between healthy human individuals. Study conclusions and caveats: Larger estimated richness was generally recorded for naive subsets relative to memory subsets.

Into CD45RA+ naive and CD45RA-negative memory subsets, the CD4+ cells were split. Each sorted subset replicate got 200 ng genomic DNA, tens of thousands of genomes. TCRdb's table, derived via immunoSEQ multiplex PCR, lists solely in-frame clones and lacks some. The sample carries 1 million to 1.3 million clones, 78% recorded once. This clone was counted a single time. Its antigen remains unidentified. Looked up from germline, CDR1 is SGHTA and CDR2 is FQGTGA. The CDR3 consists of 13 residues. V was clipped by 5 bases and J by 2 bases, with 8 bases between them. The chain recombines TRBV7-3 with TRBJ2-3; D call uncertain. The sequenced sample was memory CD4+ T cells from PBMCs. Subset in this sample: CD45RA-negative fraction. The sequence derives from a man aged 18 to 29 in good health. Some clones in this sample may be carry-over from other donors' samples. The CDR3 reads CASSLEYTDTQYF. DNA of the CDR3: TGTGCCAGCAGCCTAGAATACACAGATACGCAGTATTTT.